This entry features one T cell receptor beta chain sequence. The CDR3 totals 14 residues. Germline lookup yields CDR1 SGHDT and CDR2 YYEEEE. Trimming took 8 bases from V and 1 from J, leaving 15 bases between them. This sample stems from a study of T cell repertoires in aging, cancer and after chemotherapy. On the study more broadly: About 10 million TCR reads made up the full dataset.

Amplification of TCR beta used genomic DNA extracted from peripheral blood. A mixed TRB-A/B primer pool amplified rearranged TRB by multiplex touch-down PCR. TCRdb reprocessed the multiplex PCR reads with MiXCR, giving one entry per CDR3 protein. The table has around 5,000 distinct CDR3 sequences, approximately 33% seen once. Specimen: blood. The chain is built from TRBV5-6 and TRBJ2-5, with D possibly TRBD1 on 5 matching bases. The sequence derives from a human donor with a blood cancer. The donor label of this sample is uncertain. The CDR3 loop reads CARGVGRVQETQYF. The CDR3 DNA follows: TGTGCCAGAGGGGTGGGCAGGGTCCAAGAGACCCAGTACTTC.